A selection of T cell receptor beta chains follows, all from one sample in a study of blood T cells in healthy people across ages. TCRdb redid the calling of the 5' RACE reads with MiXCR, one entry per CDR3 protein. The data hold approximately 900,000 distinct CDR3 sequences, with approximately 49% observed a single time. The sample comprised blood. The receptors originated from a man younger than 45 in good health. Each CDR3 is given with its conserved first and last residue. The D gene is left open where the match is weak. Some rows have no size entry. The others give once, few or many, or a class for an expanded clone.

>few|NA|TRBJ2-7|TRBV9
CASSVTANYEQYF
TGTGCCAGCAGCGTGACGGCTAACTACGAGCAGTACTTC
>NA|NA|TRBJ1-1|TRBV2
CASSGLVVNTEAFF
TGTGCCAGCAGTGGGCTGGTTGTGAACACTGAAGCTTTCTTT
>NA|TRBD1|TRBJ2-7|TRBV18
CASSPRTGMDEQYF
TGTGCCAGCTCACCTAGGACAGGGATGGACGAGCAGTACTTC
>NA|NA|TRBJ1-2|TRBV25-1
CASSELGGGYTF
TGTGCCAGCAGTGAACTAGGGGGAGGCTACACCTTC
>once|NA|TRBJ1-2|TRBV27
CASSLKGPNYGYTF
TGTGCCAGCAGTTTAAAGGGGCCTAACTATGGCTACACCTTC
>once|NA|TRBJ2-2|TRBV9
CASSPPPGTGELFF
TGTGCCAGCAGCCCGCCTCCCGGCACCGGGGAGCTGTTTTTT
>NA|TRBD2|TRBJ2-3|TRBV4-3
CASSQDIPSGVSDTQYF
TGCGCCAGCAGCCAAGATATACCTAGCGGGGTATCAGATACGCAGTATTTT
>many|NA|TRBJ2-5|TRBV7-2
CASSFQGYGETQYF
TGTGCCAGCAGCTTCCAGGGCTATGGGGAGACCCAGTACTTC
>NA|TRBD1|TRBJ1-2|TRBV7-8
CASSNSGGSGRGYTF
TGTGCCAGCAGCAACTCAGGGGGTTCTGGACGTGGCTACACCTTC
>NA|NA|TRBJ2-3|TRBV15
CATSRGDNPTQYF
TGTGCCACCAGCAGAGGTGACAACCCTACGCAGTATTTT
>NA|NA|TRBJ1-6|TRBV7-9
CASSSPTENSPLHF
TGTGCCAGCAGCTCACCGACAGAAAATTCACCCCTCCACTTT
>NA|TRBD1|TRBJ1-2|TRBV29-1
CSVVGQGKGYGYTF
TGCAGCGTAGTAGGACAGGGCAAAGGGTATGGCTACACCTTC
>NA|NA|TRBJ1-2|TRBV4-1
CASLRGTSWSRGYTF
TGCGCCAGCCTAAGGGGCACATCCTGGTCTCGGGGCTACACCTTC
>NA|NA|TRBJ2-5|TRBV6-2/TRBV6-3
CASRSLDIAQETQYF
TGTGCCAGCAGGAGCCTAGACATTGCTCAAGAGACCCAGTACTTC
>NA|TRBD1|TRBJ1-6|TRBV4-3
CASSRQGLHNSPLHF
TGCGCCAGCAGCCGACAGGGTTTACATAATTCACCCCTCCACTTT
>few|TRBD1|TRBJ2-7|TRBV28
CASSLPGTGTYEQYF
TGTGCCAGCAGCCTACCCGGGACAGGAACCTACGAGCAGTACTTC
>NA|NA|TRBJ2-1|TRBV4-3
CASSQDWGRYNEQFF
TGCGCCAGCAGCCAAGATTGGGGGCGGTACAATGAGCAGTTCTTC
>NA|NA|TRBJ1-5|TRBV28
CASSVRQDDKPQHF
TGTGCCAGCAGTGTCCGGCAGGATGATAAGCCCCAGCATTTT
>NA|TRBD2|TRBJ2-3|TRBV27
CASQRGLDTDTQYF
TGTGCCAGCCAGCGGGGGCTGGACACAGATACGCAGTATTTT
>once|NA|TRBJ1-5|TRBV28
CASRNMYSNQPQHF
TGTGCCAGCAGGAACATGTATAGCAATCAGCCCCAGCATTTT
>NA|TRBD1|TRBJ1-4|TRBV7-8
CASSLDGTGTTEKLFF
TGTGCCAGCAGCTTAGACGGGACAGGCACTACTGAAAAACTGTTTTTT
>NA|TRBD1|TRBJ1-2|TRBV6-5
CASSLAGGARGYTF
TGTGCCAGCAGCCTTGCAGGGGGCGCGCGTGGCTACACCTTC
>few|NA|TRBJ2-7|TRBV5-5
CASSLVGYYEQYF
TGTGCCAGCAGTCTGGTGGGCTACTACGAGCAGTACTTC
>NA|NA|TRBJ1-4|TRBV7-9
CASSESNEKLFF
TGTGCCAGCAGCGAAAGTAATGAAAAACTGTTTTTT
>few|TRBD2|TRBJ2-2|TRBV27
CATRWGGLATGELFF
TGTGCCACCCGATGGGGGGGACTGGCCACCGGGGAGCTGTTTTTT
>NA|TRBD1|TRBJ2-2|TRBV6-2/TRBV6-3
CASRSQGALAGELFF
TGTGCCAGCAGATCACAGGGGGCGTTGGCCGGGGAGCTGTTTTTT
>NA|NA|TRBJ2-5|TRBV6-5
CASRPRTDQETQYF
TGTGCCAGCAGACCCAGGACAGACCAAGAGACCCAGTACTTC
>NA|NA|TRBJ2-6|TRBV20-1
CSAPRQVTGANVLTF
TGCAGTGCTCCCCGACAGGTCACTGGGGCCAACGTCCTGACTTTC
>once|NA|TRBJ2-3|TRBV20-1
CSARDGRTRADTQYF
TGCAGTGCTAGAGACGGAAGAACTCGGGCAGATACGCAGTATTTT